Shown below are 2 T cell receptor beta chains from a single sample sequenced in a study of blood T cell repertoires in COVID-19. Some clones are missing from TCRdb's copy, which holds only in-frame ones; the method was immunoSEQ multiplex PCR. The sample holds around 230,000 clones, more than 65% seen once. The sample taken for sequencing was peripheral blood. All receptors come from a woman of 80 years or more with acute or convalescent COVID-19.

This rearrangement joins TRBV6-6 to TRBJ2-5, with a possible D match to TRBD2 (6 bases). V lost 10 bases and J lost 5, with 17 bases in between. Germline lookup yields CDR1 MNHNY and CDR2 SVGAGI (reference sequence). The CDR3 runs to 13 residues. This CDR3 reads CAIGGTLAETQYF. CDR3 coding DNA: TGTGCCATCGGGGGTACCCTTGCGGAGACCCAGTACTTC.

This chain joins TRBV5-1 and TRBJ1-1; D ambiguous. CDR1 and CDR2 (germline): SGHRS, YFSETQ. Trimming stripped 1 base from V and 1 base from J, with 11 bases between. The CDR3 covers 15 residues. The CDR3 here is CASSLYSSKNTEAFF. For the CDR3, the DNA is TGCGCCAGCAGCTTGTATAGTTCCAAGAACACTGAAGCTTTCTTT.